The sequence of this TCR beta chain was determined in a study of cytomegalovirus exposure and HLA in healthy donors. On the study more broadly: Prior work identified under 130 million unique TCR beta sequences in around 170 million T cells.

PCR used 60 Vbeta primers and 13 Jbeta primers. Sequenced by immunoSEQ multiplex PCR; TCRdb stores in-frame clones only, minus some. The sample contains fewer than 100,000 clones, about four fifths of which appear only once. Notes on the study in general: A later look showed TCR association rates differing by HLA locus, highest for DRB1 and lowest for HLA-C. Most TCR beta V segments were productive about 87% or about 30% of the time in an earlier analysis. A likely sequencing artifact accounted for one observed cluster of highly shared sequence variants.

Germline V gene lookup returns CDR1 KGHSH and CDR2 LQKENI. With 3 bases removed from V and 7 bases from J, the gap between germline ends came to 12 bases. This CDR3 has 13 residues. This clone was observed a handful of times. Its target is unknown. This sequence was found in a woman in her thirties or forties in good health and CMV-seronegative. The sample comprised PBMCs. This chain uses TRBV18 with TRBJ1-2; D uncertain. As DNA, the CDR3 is TGTGCCAGCTCACCGACACGTTCCACTGGCTACACCTTC. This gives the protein CASSPTRSTGYTF.